These 16 T cell receptor beta chains were all obtained from the same sample, sequenced in a study of CD4 T cells in lung cancer. Only in-frame clones appear in the TCRdb table, and some are missing; sequencing was by immunoSEQ multiplex PCR. The table shows approximately 10,000 clones, with 50% to 75% occurring only once. The lung tissue was taken at least 3 cm from the tumor in the same resection. Sequencing was carried out using normal lung tissue taken away from the tumor. The receptors stem from a man in his sixties with non-small cell lung cancer.

V is TRBV19 and J is TRBJ2-4; weak D call: TRBD1 (6 bases). The germline V gene has CDR1 LNHDA and CDR2 SQIVND (reference sequence). The CDR3 loop spans 11 amino acids. Trimming stripped 9 bases from V and 4 bases from J, with 7 bases between. As DNA, the CDR3 is TGTGCCAGCACAGGGAAAAACATTCAGTACTTC. This translates into CASTGKNIQYF.

The V and J genes are TRBV9 and TRBJ2-3; TRBD2 matches 7 bases. This CDR3 contains 15 residues. Germline V gene sequence: CDR1 SGDLS, CDR2 YYNGEE. After removal of 0 bases from V and 2 bases from J, the junction contained 3 bases not matched to a gene. The CDR3: CASSVGLAATDTQYF. CDR3 bases: TGTGCCAGCAGCGTAGGGCTAGCGGCCACAGATACGCAGTATTTT.

The chain is built from TRBV11-2 and TRBJ1-3; D might be TRBD1 (5 bases). Germline assignment: CDR1 SGHAT and CDR2 FQNNGV. The V end lost 0 bases, the J end lost 1 base, and 16 bases lay between the germline ends. The CDR3 extends over 18 amino acids. The CDR3 nucleotides are TGTGCCAGCAGCTTAGATCGGATAGGGAGGGGATCTGGAAACACCATATATTTT. This sequence encodes CASSLDRIGRGSGNTIYF.

The CDR3 region has the DNA TGCGCCAGCAGCTTGGTTGTCGGGGAGGCCCAGTACTTC. Amino acids: CASSLVVGEAQYF. The chain carries TRBV5-1 and TRBJ2-5, with TRBD2 as a possible D gene (6 bases). Germline V gene lookup returns CDR1 SGHRS and CDR2 YFSETQ. Trimming cost V 0 bases and J 9 bases, with 12 bases left between them. This CDR3 is built from 13 residues.

The sample holds one count of this clone. The chain uses TRBV28 and TRBJ1-2; 8 bases fit TRBD1. The germline V gene has CDR1 MDHEN and CDR2 SYDVKM. The CDR3 spans 16 residues. V lost 6 bases and J lost 4; bases outside the gene matches: 13. This chain's CDR3 is CASRFPGTGGFYGYTF. DNA for the CDR3: TGTGCCAGCAGATTCCCCGGGACAGGAGGTTTCTATGGCTACACCTTC.

This sequence joins TRBV6-4 and TRBJ2-1; the match to TRBD2 covers 8 bases. V shed 2 bases and J 1 base; nucleotides not matched to a gene: 4. Germline V gene lookup returns CDR1 MRHNA and CDR2 SNTAGT. The CDR3 contains 16 residues. The CDR3 spells CASSDLPSGSYNEQFF. The CDR3 DNA sequence: TGTGCCAGCAGTGACCTTCCTAGCGGGTCCTACAATGAGCAGTTCTTC.

The DNA for the CDR3 is TGCGCCAGCAGCCTCCGAGGTAGCCCCAATGAGCAGTTCTTC. Residues: CASSLRGSPNEQFF. This chain connects TRBV5-1 to TRBJ2-1; D gene unclear. The CDR3 sequence is 14 residues long. In germline, CDR1 is SGHRS, CDR2 YFSETQ. V shed 4 bases and J shed 6 bases, with 14 bases lying between them.

This clone was observed many times. The chain employs TRBV5-4 and TRBJ1-1; D unclear. Germline V CDR1 and CDR2: SGHNT, YYREEE (reference sequence). Trimming pared 4 bases from V and 1 base from J, leaving 11 bases between. The CDR3 has 14 residues. The CDR3 spells CASSPRTGNTEAFF. Written as DNA, the CDR3 is TGTGCCAGCAGCCCGAGGACTGGGAACACTGAAGCTTTCTTT.

This clone was detected a few times. The chain's CDR3 is CASSDDRGNQPQHF. For the CDR3, the DNA is TGTGCCAGCAGTGACGACAGGGGCAATCAGCCCCAGCATTTT. V is TRBV2 and J is TRBJ1-5, with 7 nucleotides matching TRBD1. Per germline, CDR1 SNHLY and CDR2 FYNNEI. Losses at the gene ends were 3 bases for V and 2 bases for J; bases not matched to a gene: 1. This CDR3 comprises 14 residues. The entire variable domain, with the rest obtained from reference TRBV2 and TRBJ1-5, is as follows: EPEVTQTPSHQVTQMGQEVILRCVPISNHLYFYWYRQILGQKVEFLVSFYNNEISEKSEIFDDQFSVERPDGSNFTLKIRSTKLEDSAMYFCASSDDRGNQPQHFGDGTRLSIL.

The CDR3: CASSSTGTPGEQYV. CDR3 sequence (DNA): TGTGCCAGCAGTAGCACCGGGACACCCGGAGAGCAGTACGTC. V is TRBV6-4 and J is TRBJ2-7; perhaps TRBD1 as D (6 bases). Germline V gene sequence: CDR1 MRHNA, CDR2 SNTAGT. Trimming stripped 5 bases from V and 7 bases from J, with 18 bases between. This CDR3 is 14 amino acids long.

The chain joins TRBV4-2 to TRBJ2-4; maybe TRBD2 (6 bases). Trimming stripped 0 bases from V and 3 bases from J, with 18 bases between. In germline, CDR1 is LGHNA, CDR2 YNFKEQ. CDR3 size: 18 residues. The CDR3 spells CASSQEVRLASYKNIQYF. Written as DNA, the CDR3 is TGTGCCAGCAGCCAAGAGGTGCGCCTAGCGAGCTACAAAAACATTCAGTACTTC.

CDR3 amino acids: CASSYSGTDNEQFF. The DNA for the CDR3 is TGTGCCAGCAGCTACTCCGGAACAGACAATGAGCAGTTCTTC. The rearrangement links TRBV7-3 to TRBJ2-1; D gene ambiguous. V lost 4 bases to trimming and J lost 5 bases, with 12 bases between them. Germline-derived CDR1 and CDR2 are SGHTA and FQGTGA. CDR3 length equals 14 residues.

This chain uses TRBV7-7 with TRBJ2-1, with 7 bases aligning to TRBD2. The V gene end was trimmed by 2 bases and the J gene end by 15 bases; junction bases not matched to a gene: 10. The CDR3 loop spans 13 amino acids. CDR1 SSHAT and CDR2 FNYEAQ come from the germline V gene (reference sequence). The CDR3 coding sequence is TGTGCCAGCAGCTTAAACTTTGGGAGGGAGGTGTTCTTC. Protein: CASSLNFGREVFF.

This rearrangement joins TRBV4-2 to TRBJ2-3, with D uncertain. The V gene's germline CDR1 is LGHNA and CDR2 YNFKEQ. The CDR3 is made up of 15 amino acids. The V end lost 1 base, the J end lost 5 bases, and 13 bases lay between the germline ends. CDR3 protein: CASSQVSGQRDTQYF. The CDR3, as DNA: TGTGCCAGCAGCCAAGTCTCCGGCCAGCGAGATACGCAGTATTTT.

This clone is categorized as medium-sized (0.01 to 0.1%). DNA for the CDR3: TGTGCCAGCAGTTTAAAACTAGCTTCTATTCAGTACTTC. Its protein is CASSLKLASIQYF. This chain connects TRBV27 to TRBJ2-4; a weak D match, TRBD2 (6 bases). There are 13 residues in the CDR3. Per the germline V gene, CDR1 is MNHEY and CDR2 is SMNVEV (reference sequence). The V gene lost 2 bases and the J gene lost 10 bases, with 12 bases spanning the gap.

The rearrangement joins TRBV7-3 to TRBJ2-2; D remains unclear. V was shortened by 8 bases and J by 0 bases, with 7 bases between the two germline ends. Per germline, CDR1 SGHTA and CDR2 FQGTGA. This CDR3 comprises 13 residues. DNA of the CDR3: TGTGCCAGCCGGCGGACGAACACCGGGGAGCTGTTTTTT. It encodes CASRRTNTGELFF. The whole variable domain, filled in from reference TRBV7-3 and TRBJ2-2, reads GAGVSQTPSNKVTEKGKYVELRCDPISGHTALYWYRQSLGQGPEFLIYFQGTGAADDSGLPNDRFFAVRPEGSVSTLKIQRTERGDSAVYLCASRRTNTGELFFGEGSRLTVL.